This T cell receptor beta chain was captured in a study of T cells in Graves' hyperthyroidism and ophthalmopathy (dated by TCRdb to about 2019). A note on the overall study: Peripheral blood samples were taken at initial diagnosis, before any treatment was given. To identify distinguishing TCR V-J signatures, a discovery cohort of around 100 patients was used, comprising 40 to 45 with Graves' ophthalmopathy and 57 with stable Graves' hyperthyroidism. Whether ophthalmopathy could be predicted prospectively was tested in an independent validation cohort made up of about 18 hyperthyroidism patients plus 17 patients who later progressed to ophthalmopathy. The 85 to 100 discovery patients were divided at random into training and test sets in a 7:3 ratio. Thyroid tissue and blood T-cell repertoires from several Graves' hyperthyroidism patients were also compared in the study. After blood sampling, hyperthyroidism patients were treated with methimazole at a starting dose of 30 mg daily, and ophthalmopathy patients were treated with high-dose intravenous methylprednisolone. The paper describes TCR Vbeta CDR3 sequencing of 140 or so peripheral blood samples, made up of 43 ophthalmopathy patients, approximately 76 hyperthyroidism patients and some 17 progressor patients. Broad study findings and their caveats: Blood samples also contained most of the expanded thyroid clonotypes (frequency above 0.001), which suggests that blood repertoires may reflect thyroid immune responses. In validation, the model predicted progression to ophthalmopathy with about 71% sensitivity and 72% to 85% specificity, a median of about 6 months before onset. A 13 V-J signature model separated ophthalmopathy from stable hyperthyroidism, with about 90% sensitivity and roughly 82% specificity in cross-validation and 80%/75% in testing. No statistical method was used to fix the sample size in advance, and group allocation was not hidden from the investigators.

In the ophthalmopathy patients, disease was moderately to severely active, with a Clinical Activity Score of 3 or more, a NOSPECS grade of 4 or more, and a duration of less than 3 months. Patients with uncontrolled infections, other autoimmune diseases, pregnancy or lactation were excluded. Clinical symptoms, serum thyroxine and TRAb, thyroid ultrasound, and orbital computed tomography formed the basis for the diagnoses. PBMCs were isolated from about 10 ml of fresh peripheral blood by Ficoll-Paque density gradient centrifugation. Total RNA was extracted with Trizol reagent, and quality was checked on an Agilent 2100 Bioanalyzer. The TCR beta CDR3 regions were amplified from RNA transcripts. A first-round RT-PCR of the TCR CDR3 used the HTBI primer set with the Qiagen OneStep RT-PCR kit. The libraries were constructed in a second round of multiplex PCR and then size-selected and purified. Paired-end sequencing of the libraries was performed with 100 bp reads on an Illumina HiSeq2000. Concerning the study's data processing: Raw data were processed with SOAPnuke, discarding reads with adapters, uncalled bases, mean Phred below 15, or no exact constant-primer or identifier match. COPE v1.2.5 was used to merge high-quality paired reads, and clonotypes were defined as unique nucleotide sequences. MiTCR v1.1 was used to align the clonotypes against IMGT TRBV, TRBD and TRBJ reference segments. Analysis was restricted to V-J combinations with a frequency above 0.0001, which covered about 99% of repertoires. The TCS score was defined as F50 (clonal expansion) divided by E x V (chaos), with BLOSUM62-based TCRdist calculated between CDR3 peptides within each V-J. Welch's t-statistics and random forest reduced some 510 V-J features to around 14, which were used in a naive Bayes classifier (R e1071). TCRdb reprocessing: public reads trimmed at Q25 with fastp, clones called with MiXCR, in-frame beta chains kept. Each CDR3 protein appears once, grouped with its most common genes and DNA. What appears here as the V and J calls and clone size reflects TCRdb's work, not the paper's. This sample lists 500,000 or so distinct CDR3 sequences; 17% were detected once. Approximately 15% of the sample is held by the ten biggest clonotypes.

As regards this clonotype: The clone's antigen remains unknown. No clone much larger than this one lies a single base away; base qualities are absent.

At the junction V is shortened by 2 bases and J by 4 bases, with 14 bases in between. Its CDR3 holds 14 amino acids, cysteine through phenylalanine. Only CDR3 DNA remains: 42 bases, in frame from the first base. The germline V gene (reference sequence) specifies GTSNPN as CDR1 and SVGIG as CDR2. Sequenced material: blood. This TCR came from a woman aged 18-35 years with Graves' ophthalmopathy. Rearrangement joined TRBV30 to TRBJ1-2; no D gene can be assigned with confidence. The base sequence is TGTGCCTGGAGTTCTGTGTCTTATGCCTATGGCTACACCTTC. The translation is CAWSSVSYAYGYTF.